This TCR beta chain derives from a study of kidney transplant recipient with SARS-CoV-2 infection. This clonotype was seen a few times. TCRdb reanalysed the reads using MiXCR and keeps one entry per CDR3 protein. Of 200,000 to 250,000 distinct CDR3 sequences in the sample, under 35% were seen once. V was pared by 5 bases and J by 5 bases, with 9 bases of the junction left unmatched. In germline, CDR1 is KGHSH, CDR2 LQKENI. There are 15 residues in the CDR3. The sequenced sample was a blood sample, obtained at baseline and on day 111 from a kidney transplant recipient. The chain has TRBV18 and TRBJ2-7, with 10 bases fitting TRBD1. The TCR was taken from a young adult male patient who had COVID-19 and was a kidney transplant recipient. Some T cells may possibly be graft donor cells. The chain's CDR3 is CASSSRDRGSHEQYF. The DNA for the CDR3 is TGTGCCAGCTCATCCCGGGACAGGGGTTCCCACGAGCAGTACTTC. Supplemented by reference TRBV18 and TRBJ2-7, the full variable domain reads NAGVMQNPRHLVRRRGQEARLRCSPMKGHSHVYWYRQLPEEGLKFMVYLQKENIIDESGMPKERFSAEFPKEGPSILRIQQVVRGDSAAYFCASSSRDRGSHEQYFGPGTRLTVT.